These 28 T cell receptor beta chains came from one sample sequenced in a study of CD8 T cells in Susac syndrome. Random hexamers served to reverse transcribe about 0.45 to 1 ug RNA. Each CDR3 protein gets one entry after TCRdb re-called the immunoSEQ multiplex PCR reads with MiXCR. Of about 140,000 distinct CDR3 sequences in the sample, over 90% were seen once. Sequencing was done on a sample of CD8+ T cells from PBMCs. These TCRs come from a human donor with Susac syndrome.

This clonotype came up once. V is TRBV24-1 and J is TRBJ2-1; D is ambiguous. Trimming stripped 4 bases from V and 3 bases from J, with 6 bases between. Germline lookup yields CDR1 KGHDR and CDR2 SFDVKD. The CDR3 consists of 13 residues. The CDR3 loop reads CATSEQDYNEQFF. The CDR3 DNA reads TGTGCCACCAGTGAGCAGGACTACAATGAGCAGTTCTTC.

The CDR3 DNA reads as TGCAGCGTTGAAGGCGGGACAGGCACCAGCACAGATACGCAGTATTTT. This codes for CSVEGGTGTSTDTQYF. V usage is TRBV29-1 and J usage is TRBJ2-3, with 8 bases identical to TRBD1. The CDR3 contains 16 residues. Germline values: CDR1 SQVTM, CDR2 ANQGSEA. With 1 base clipped from V and 0 bases from J, the junction kept 6 bases outside the gene matches.

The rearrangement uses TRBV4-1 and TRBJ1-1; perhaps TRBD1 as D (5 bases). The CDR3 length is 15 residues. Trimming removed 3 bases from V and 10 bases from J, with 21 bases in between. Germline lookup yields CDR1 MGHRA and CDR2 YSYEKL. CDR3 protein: CASSQEPSGGASAFF. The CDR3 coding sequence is TGCGCCAGCAGCCAGGAACCTAGCGGGGGAGCTTCAGCTTTCTTT.

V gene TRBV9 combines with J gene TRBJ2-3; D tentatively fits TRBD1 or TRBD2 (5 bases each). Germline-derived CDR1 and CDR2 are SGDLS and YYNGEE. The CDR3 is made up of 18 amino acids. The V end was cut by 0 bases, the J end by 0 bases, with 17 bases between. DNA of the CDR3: TGTGCCAGCAGCGTAGTCGGCTGGGGACCGCCCAGCACAGATACGCAGTATTTT. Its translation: CASSVVGWGPPSTDTQYF.

The CDR3 bases are TGCAGTGTCCGGCGGGGAAGCTCCTACGAGCAGTACTTC. Its translation is CSVRRGSSYEQYF. The chain joins TRBV20-1 to TRBJ2-7, with D possibly being TRBD2 (6 bases). Germline lookup yields CDR1 DFQATT and CDR2 SNEGSKA (reference sequence). The CDR3 totals 13 residues. The V gene lost 7 bases and the J gene lost 0 bases, with 13 bases spanning the gap.

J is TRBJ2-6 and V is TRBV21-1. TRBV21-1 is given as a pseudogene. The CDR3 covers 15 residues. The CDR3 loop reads CASSIPSSGANVLTF. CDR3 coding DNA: TGTGCCAGCAGCATCCCGAGCTCTGGGGCCAACGTCCTGACTTTC.

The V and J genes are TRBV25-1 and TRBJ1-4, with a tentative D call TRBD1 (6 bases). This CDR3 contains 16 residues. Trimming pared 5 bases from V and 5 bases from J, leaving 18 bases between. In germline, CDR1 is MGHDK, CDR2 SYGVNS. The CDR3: CASSFGDTGFNEKLFF. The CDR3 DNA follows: TGTGCCAGCAGTTTTGGGGACACGGGATTCAATGAAAAACTGTTTTTT.

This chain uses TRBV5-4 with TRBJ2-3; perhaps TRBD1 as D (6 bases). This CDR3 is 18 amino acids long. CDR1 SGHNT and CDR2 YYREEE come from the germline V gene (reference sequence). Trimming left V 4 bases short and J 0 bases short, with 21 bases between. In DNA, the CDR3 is TGTGCCAGCAGCCCGAACCACGACAGGCTCCCTAGCACAGATACGCAGTATTTT. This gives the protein CASSPNHDRLPSTDTQYF.

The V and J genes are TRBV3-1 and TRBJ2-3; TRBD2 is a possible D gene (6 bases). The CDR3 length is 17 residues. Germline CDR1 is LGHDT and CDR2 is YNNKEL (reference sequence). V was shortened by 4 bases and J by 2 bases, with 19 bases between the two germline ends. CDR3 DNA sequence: TGTGCCAGCAGCCTCCTTCCTGGGCAGCGGGCCACAGATACGCAGTATTTT. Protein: CASSLLPGQRATDTQYF.

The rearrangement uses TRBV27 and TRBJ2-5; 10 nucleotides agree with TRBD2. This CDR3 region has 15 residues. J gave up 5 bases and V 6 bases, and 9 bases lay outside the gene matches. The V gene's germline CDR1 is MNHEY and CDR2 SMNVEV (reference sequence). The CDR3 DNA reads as TGTGCCAGCAGGCCAACTAGCGGGATTCGGGAGACCCAGTACTTC. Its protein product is CASRPTSGIRETQYF.

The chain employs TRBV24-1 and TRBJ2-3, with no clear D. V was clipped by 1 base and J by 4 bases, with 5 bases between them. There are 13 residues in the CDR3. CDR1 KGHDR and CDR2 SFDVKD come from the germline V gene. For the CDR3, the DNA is TGTGCCACCAGTGATTTCAGTTCAGATACGCAGTATTTT. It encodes CATSDFSSDTQYF.

CDR3 in amino acids: CASSQDSGGAGKKAFF. The DNA of the CDR3 is TGTGCCAGCAGCCAAGATTCTGGGGGGGCGGGGAAGAAAGCTTTCTTT. This chain connects TRBV3-1 to TRBJ1-1; tentatively, D is TRBD1 (6 bases). CDR1 is LGHDT and CDR2 is YNNKEL in the germline V gene (reference sequence). V lost 0 bases, J lost 9 bases, and 20 bases lay in between. This CDR3 has 16 amino acids.

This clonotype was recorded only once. Here the CDR3 reads CSRGLVGTDTQYF. The CDR3 DNA reads as TGCAGTCGTGGACTAGTCGGCACAGATACGCAGTATTTT. The gene calls are TRBV20-1 and TRBJ2-3, with 7 positions matching TRBD2. Trimming cost V 8 bases and J 1 base; bases outside gene matches: 6. The CDR3 covers 13 residues. The germline gives CDR1 DFQATT, CDR2 SNEGSKA (reference sequence).

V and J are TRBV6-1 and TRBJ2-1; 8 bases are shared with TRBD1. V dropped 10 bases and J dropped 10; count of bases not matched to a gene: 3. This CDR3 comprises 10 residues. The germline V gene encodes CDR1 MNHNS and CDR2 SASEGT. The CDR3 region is CATGQGEQFF. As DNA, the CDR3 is TGTGCCACAGGACAGGGCGAGCAGTTCTTC.

The CDR3 spells CASSPGAGGADTQYF. CDR3 DNA sequence: TGCGCCAGCAGCCCCGGAGCGGGAGGGGCAGATACGCAGTATTTT. This rearrangement joins TRBV4-1 to TRBJ2-3; 10 nucleotides line up with TRBD2. CDR1 is MGHRA and CDR2 is YSYEKL in the germline V gene. CDR3 size: 15 residues. J lost 4 bases, V lost 4 bases, and 5 bases had no gene match.

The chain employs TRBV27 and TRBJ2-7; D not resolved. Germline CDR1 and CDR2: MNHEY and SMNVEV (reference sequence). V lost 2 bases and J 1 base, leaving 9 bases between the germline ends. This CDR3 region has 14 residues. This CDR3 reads CASSLVPDSYEQYF. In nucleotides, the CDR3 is TGTGCCAGCAGTTTAGTCCCGGATTCCTACGAGCAGTACTTC.

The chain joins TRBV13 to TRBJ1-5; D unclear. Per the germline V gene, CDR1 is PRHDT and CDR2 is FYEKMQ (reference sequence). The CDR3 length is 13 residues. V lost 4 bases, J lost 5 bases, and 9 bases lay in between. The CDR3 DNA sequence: TGTGCCAGCAGCTCGGGCCTTCATCAGCCCCAGCATTTT. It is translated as CASSSGLHQPQHF.

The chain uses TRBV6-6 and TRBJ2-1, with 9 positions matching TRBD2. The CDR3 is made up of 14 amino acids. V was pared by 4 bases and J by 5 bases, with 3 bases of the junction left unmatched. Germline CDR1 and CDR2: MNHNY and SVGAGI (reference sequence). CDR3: CASSSSGANNEQFF. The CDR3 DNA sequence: TGTGCCAGCAGTTCTAGCGGGGCCAACAATGAGCAGTTCTTC.

Here the CDR3 reads CASSLIGATYEQYF. DNA of the CDR3: TGTGCCAGCAGCCTAATTGGGGCAACCTACGAGCAGTACTTC. The rearrangement uses TRBV5-6 and TRBJ2-7; perhaps TRBD1 as D (5 bases). The CDR3 is 14 residues long. CDR1 is SGHDT, CDR2 YYEEEE, per germline. The V end was cut by 4 bases, the J end by 2 bases, with 13 bases between.

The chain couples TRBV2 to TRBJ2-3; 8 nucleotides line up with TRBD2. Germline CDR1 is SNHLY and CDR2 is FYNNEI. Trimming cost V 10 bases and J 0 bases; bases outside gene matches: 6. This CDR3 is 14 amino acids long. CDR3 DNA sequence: TGTGCCATTACTAGCGGACCTAGCACAGATACGCAGTATTTT. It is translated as CAITSGPSTDTQYF.

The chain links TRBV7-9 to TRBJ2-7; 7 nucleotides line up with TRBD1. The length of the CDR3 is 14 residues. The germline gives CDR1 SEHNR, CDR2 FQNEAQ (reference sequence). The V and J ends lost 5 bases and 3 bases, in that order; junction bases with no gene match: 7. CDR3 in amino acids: CASSLGGVGYEQYF. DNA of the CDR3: TGTGCCAGCAGCCTAGGGGGCGTCGGCTACGAGCAGTACTTC.

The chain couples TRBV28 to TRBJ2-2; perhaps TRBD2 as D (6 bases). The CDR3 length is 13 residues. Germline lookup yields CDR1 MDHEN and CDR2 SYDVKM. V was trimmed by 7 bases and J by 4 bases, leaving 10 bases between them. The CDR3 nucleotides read TGTGCCAGCAAGTTCGGGGGCACCGGGGAGCTGTTTTTT. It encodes CASKFGGTGELFF.

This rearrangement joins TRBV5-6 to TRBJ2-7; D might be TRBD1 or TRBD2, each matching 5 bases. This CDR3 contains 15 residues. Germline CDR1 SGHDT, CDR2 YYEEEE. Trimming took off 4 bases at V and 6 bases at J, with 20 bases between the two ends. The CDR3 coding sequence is TGTGCCAGCAGCGCCGGGAATGGTGGGGCTGTCGAGCAGTACTTC. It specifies CASSAGNGGAVEQYF.

CDR3 residues: CASSGDQTAENTEAFF. The DNA of the CDR3 is TGTGCCAGCAGCGGCGACCAGACAGCCGAGAACACTGAAGCTTTCTTT. The rearrangement links TRBV9 to TRBJ1-1; D might be TRBD1 (5 bases). The V gene lost 3 bases and the J gene lost 1 base, with 16 bases spanning the gap. The CDR3 is made up of 16 amino acids. From germline, CDR1 is SGDLS and CDR2 YYNGEE.

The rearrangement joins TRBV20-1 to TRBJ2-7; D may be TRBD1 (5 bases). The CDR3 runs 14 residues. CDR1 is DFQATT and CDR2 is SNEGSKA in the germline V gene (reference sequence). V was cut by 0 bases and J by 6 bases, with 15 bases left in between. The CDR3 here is CSARDGQGTIEQYF. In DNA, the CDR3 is TGCAGTGCTAGAGACGGGCAGGGAACCATCGAGCAGTACTTC.

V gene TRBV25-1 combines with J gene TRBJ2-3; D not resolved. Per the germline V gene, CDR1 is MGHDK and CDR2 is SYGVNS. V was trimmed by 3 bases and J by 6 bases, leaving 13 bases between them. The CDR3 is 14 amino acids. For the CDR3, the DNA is TGTGCCAGCAGTGATCTAGAGTCCACGGATACGCAGTATTTT. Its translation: CASSDLESTDTQYF.

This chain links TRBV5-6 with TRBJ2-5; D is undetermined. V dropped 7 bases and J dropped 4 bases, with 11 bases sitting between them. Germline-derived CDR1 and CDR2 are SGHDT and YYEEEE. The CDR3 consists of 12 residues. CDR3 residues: CASEKLLETQYF. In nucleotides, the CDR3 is TGTGCCAGCGAAAAACTTCTAGAGACCCAGTACTTC.

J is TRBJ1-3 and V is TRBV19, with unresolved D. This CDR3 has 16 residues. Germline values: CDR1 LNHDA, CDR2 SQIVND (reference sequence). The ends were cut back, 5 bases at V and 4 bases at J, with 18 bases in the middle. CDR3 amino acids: CASSSLRLGTGNTIYF. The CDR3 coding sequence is TGTGCCAGTAGTTCGCTCCGACTGGGCACCGGAAACACCATATATTTT.